One sample yielded the 28 T cell receptor beta chains listed below, sequenced in a study of shared clonotypes between healthy human individuals. CD45RO-negative CD8 cells positively selected for CCR7 made up the naive population, which excluded terminally differentiated effector memory CD45RA+ cells. Assay used: immunoSEQ multiplex PCR; TCRdb lists only in-frame clones, some missing. The sample shows about 820,000 clones, around 92% of them seen only once. The sequenced sample was naive CD8+ T cells sorted from blood. These receptors came from a man aged 30 to 39 in good health.

As concerns this clone: Other DNA sequences in the sample encode the same CDR3. This chain's CDR3 is CASSSDTYTGELFF. The CDR3 DNA reads as TGCGCCAGCAGTTCGGACACATACACCGGGGAGCTGTTTTTT. J is TRBJ2-2 and V is TRBV5-1, with D possibly TRBD1 on 5 matching bases. Germline CDR1 SGHRS, CDR2 YFSETQ. The CDR3 is 14 residues long. V gave up 5 bases and J gave up 3 bases, with 11 bases separating them.

V and J are TRBV5-6 and TRBJ1-1; no definite D call. Deletions cut 4 bases from V and 6 bases from J, with 19 bases between. Germline V gives CDR1 SGHDT, CDR2 YYEEEE. The CDR3 totals 15 residues. The CDR3 bases are TGTGCCAGCAGCCCGCTGGTTCGGGTTAGCGCTGAAGCTTTCTTT. It is translated as CASSPLVRVSAEAFF. The full variable domain, its missing parts supplied by reference TRBV5-6 and TRBJ1-1, is DAGVTQSPTHLIKTRGQQVTLRCSPKSGHDTVSWYQQALGQGPQFIFQYYEEEERQRGNFPDRFSGHQFPNYSSELNVNALLLGDSALYLCASSPLVRVSAEAFFGQGTRLTVV.

This rearrangement joins TRBV7-9 to TRBJ2-1, with TRBD1 as a possible D gene (6 bases). The CDR3 is 14 residues long. The V end lost 8 bases, the J end lost 6 bases, and 17 bases lay between the germline ends. From germline, CDR1 is SEHNR and CDR2 FQNEAQ (reference sequence). DNA of the CDR3: TGTGCCAGCGGGGGCACAATTAGGTTCAATGAGCAGTTCTTC. Amino acid sequence: CASGGTIRFNEQFF.

This sequence joins TRBV7-9 and TRBJ1-2; TRBD1 matches 8 bases. Germline V CDR1 and CDR2: SEHNR, FQNEAQ (reference sequence). CDR3 length: 16 residues. The V gene end was trimmed by 3 bases and the J gene end by 2 bases; junction bases not matched to a gene: 8. The CDR3 region has the DNA TGTGCCAGCAGCTTCTTACTCCGGGACAGGAACTATGGCTACACCTTC. Translating gives CASSFLLRDRNYGYTF. Full variable domain (rest looked up from reference TRBV7-9 and TRBJ1-2): DTGVSQNPRHKITKRGQNVTFRCDPISEHNRLYWYRQTLGQGPEFLTYFQNEAQLEKSRLLSDRFSAERPKGSFSTLEIQRTEQGDSAMYLCASSFLLRDRNYGYTFGSGTRLTVV.

The V call is TRBV7-9, the J call TRBJ1-2; TRBD1 might be the D (6 bases). The germline V and J ends were trimmed by 0 bases and 8 bases, with 13 bases remaining between them. Germline-derived CDR1 and CDR2 are SEHNR and FQNEAQ (reference sequence). The CDR3 is 14 amino acids. CDR3 DNA sequence: TGTGCCAGCAGCTTAGCAGACAGGTCGCGGGGCTACACCTTC. It translates to CASSLADRSRGYTF.

The rearrangement links TRBV5-5 to TRBJ2-3; 13 bases map to TRBD2. The junction had 2 bases not matched to a gene; V was cut back by 0 bases and J by 4 bases. The CDR3 is made up of 16 amino acids. Looked up from germline, CDR1 is SGHKS and CDR2 is YYEKEE (reference sequence). This CDR3 is CASSLVLAGGPDTQYF. The CDR3 nucleotides read TGTGCCAGCAGCTTGGTACTAGCGGGAGGGCCAGATACGCAGTATTTT.

A few counts support this clone. CDR3 loop: CASRPDGGSGNTIYF. As DNA, the CDR3 is TGTGCCAGCAGACCGGACGGGGGCTCTGGAAACACCATATATTTT. This chain links TRBV28 with TRBJ1-3, with D tentatively TRBD1 (5 bases). Trimming removed 6 bases at V and 0 bases at J, with 12 bases between. The germline V gene encodes CDR1 MDHEN and CDR2 SYDVKM. The CDR3 has 15 amino acids.

This clone was found a few times. The rearrangement joins TRBV9 to TRBJ1-2, with D possibly TRBD1 on 5 matching bases. This CDR3 is 12 amino acids long. CDR1 and CDR2 (germline): SGDLS, YYNGEE. V was clipped by 7 bases and J by 3 bases, with 10 bases between them. As DNA, the CDR3 is TGTGCCAGCGGGGGGAAGGACTATGGCTACACCTTC. Amino acids: CASGGKDYGYTF.

The chain carries TRBV27 and TRBJ2-2; 9 bases are shared with TRBD1. V trimming: 5 bases; J trimming: 3 bases; junction bases outside the gene matches: 4. The CDR3 is 15 amino acids. CDR1 MNHEY and CDR2 SMNVEV come from the germline V gene (reference sequence). CDR3 DNA: TGTGCCAGCAGTGGCCGGGACAGGGACACCGGGGAGCTGTTTTTT. It encodes CASSGRDRDTGELFF.

The gene calls are TRBV30 and TRBJ2-2, with 11 bases fitting TRBD2. The germline V gene has CDR1 GTSNPN and CDR2 SVGIG (reference sequence). Unmatched junction bases numbered 5, after V lost 5 bases and J lost 0 bases. CDR3 size: 16 residues. The CDR3 DNA follows: TGTGCCTGGGGGGTGGGACTAGCGGCGAACACCGGGGAGCTGTTTTTT. Its translation: CAWGVGLAANTGELFF.

This clone has a handful of counts. This chain connects TRBV10-3 to TRBJ2-7; D might be TRBD2 (6 bases). CDR1 and CDR2 from the germline V gene are ENHRY and SYGVKD. The CDR3 runs to 15 residues. Trimming stripped 3 bases from V and 1 base from J, with 13 bases between. The CDR3 sequence: CAISDPLALSYEQYF. The DNA for the CDR3 is TGTGCCATCAGTGATCCACTAGCTCTATCCTACGAGCAGTACTTC.

This sequence joins TRBV4-1 and TRBJ1-5, with D hard to call. Germline V CDR1 and CDR2: MGHRA, YSYEKL. V lost 0 bases and J 4 bases, leaving 10 bases between the germline ends. The CDR3 has 15 residues. CDR3 coding DNA: TGCGCCAGCAGCCAAGATAGGTCTGGAAATCAGCCCCAGCATTTT. Encoded protein: CASSQDRSGNQPQHF.

Details on this clone: Other DNA sequences within the sample encode an identical CDR3. The genes are TRBV7-9 and TRBJ2-1; D remains unclear. The germline V gene has CDR1 SEHNR and CDR2 FQNEAQ (reference sequence). The CDR3 extends over 12 amino acids. V was shortened by 5 bases and J by 5 bases, with 7 bases between the two germline ends. DNA of the CDR3: TGTGCCAGCAGCCGGACGGACAATGAGCAGTTCTTC. This gives the protein CASSRTDNEQFF. Supplemented by reference TRBV7-9 and TRBJ2-1, the full variable domain reads DTGVSQNPRHKITKRGQNVTFRCDPISEHNRLYWYRQTLGQGPEFLTYFQNEAQLEKSRLLSDRFSAERPKGSFSTLEIQRTEQGDSAMYLCASSRTDNEQFFGPGTRLTVL.

CDR3 sequence (DNA): TGTGCCAGCAGTTTCCCAGGTTTGGGGGAAGAGACCCAGTACTTC. This sequence encodes CASSFPGLGEETQYF. The V call is TRBV28, the J call TRBJ2-5; D is perhaps TRBD1 or TRBD2 (5 bases each). Per germline, CDR1 MDHEN and CDR2 SYDVKM. The V end was cut by 3 bases, the J end by 3 bases, with 14 bases between. This CDR3 has 15 residues. Looking up the rest from reference TRBV28 and TRBJ2-5 gives the full variable domain: DVKVTQSSRYLVKRTGEKVFLECVQDMDHENMFWYRQDPGLGLRLIYFSYDVKMKEKGDIPEGYSVSREKKERFSLILESASTNQTSMYLCASSFPGLGEETQYFGPGTRLLVL.

V and J are TRBV9 and TRBJ2-3, with 9 bases that match TRBD2. This CDR3 contains 15 residues. Germline trimming cut 4 bases from V and 2 bases from J; bases unmatched to any gene: 5. The V gene's germline CDR1 is SGDLS and CDR2 YYNGEE. The CDR3 is CASSRLAELTDTQYF. As DNA, the CDR3 is TGTGCCAGCAGCAGACTAGCGGAGCTCACAGATACGCAGTATTTT.

The J gene is TRBJ2-1, the V gene TRBV5-1, with 12 bases matching TRBD1. The germline gives CDR1 SGHRS, CDR2 YFSETQ. This CDR3 is 14 amino acids long. The V and J ends lost 3 bases and 9 bases, in that order; junction bases with no gene match: 4. Here the CDR3 reads CASSWGTGGGEQFF. The CDR3 DNA reads as TGCGCCAGCAGCTGGGGGACAGGGGGCGGTGAGCAGTTCTTC.

The chain couples TRBV9 to TRBJ2-5; D not certain. This CDR3 has 14 amino acids. V lost 4 bases, J lost 9 bases, and 19 bases lay in between. The V gene's germline CDR1 is SGDLS and CDR2 YYNGEE. CDR3 bases: TGTGCCAGCAGCCCCGGACCGACCCCCAGAGCCCAGTACTTC. This encodes CASSPGPTPRAQYF.

This clone was seen just once. The V call is TRBV6-5, the J call TRBJ1-1; D unclear. Germline loops: CDR1 MNHEY, CDR2 SVGAGI. Trimming pared 1 base from V and 1 base from J, leaving 4 bases between. The CDR3 runs to 13 residues. In nucleotides, the CDR3 is TGTGCCAGCAGTTACTGGGGGAACACTGAAGCTTTCTTT. Translated, it gives CASSYWGNTEAFF.

The V call is TRBV7-2, the J call TRBJ2-1; D is unresolved. Germline V gene data show CDR1 as SGHTA and CDR2 as FQGNSA. V gave up 4 bases and J gave up 10 bases, with 14 bases separating them. This CDR3 contains 13 residues. The CDR3 DNA follows: TGTGCCAGCAGCTCTTTCTACGAGAGGGAGCAGTTCTTC. Amino acids: CASSSFYEREQFF.

On this clone itself: A far bigger clonotype differs at one base, so this is likely a read error. Other nucleotide sequences in the sample specify the same CDR3. CDR3 DNA sequence: TGTGCCAGCAGTTCGAACTCCTACGAGCAGTACTTC. This gives the protein CASSSNSYEQYF. The genes are TRBV27 and TRBJ2-7; D uncertain. Germline CDR1 reads MNHEY; CDR2 reads SMNVEV (reference sequence). This CDR3 contains 12 residues. V gave up 4 bases and J gave up 0 bases, with 4 bases separating them.

This chain uses TRBV7-7 with TRBJ2-7; 7 bases are a match to TRBD1. The germline V gene encodes CDR1 SSHAT and CDR2 FNYEAQ (reference sequence). This CDR3 is built from 13 residues. Losses at the gene ends were 5 bases for V and 2 bases for J; bases not matched to a gene: 3. CDR3 bases: TGTGCCAGCAGCGCTCAGGGGGCCTACGAGCAGTACTTC. Translated: CASSAQGAYEQYF. The whole variable domain, filled in from reference TRBV7-7 and TRBJ2-7, reads GAGVSQSPRYKVTKRGQDVTLRCDPISSHATLYWYQQALGQGPEFLTYFNYEAQPDKSGLPSDRFSAERPEGSISTLTIQRTEQRDSAMYRCASSAQGAYEQYFGPGTRLTVT.

The gene calls are TRBV28 and TRBJ1-2, with 7 bases aligning to TRBD1. Germline assignment: CDR1 MDHEN and CDR2 SYDVKM. The CDR3 spans 16 residues. The J segment lost 2 bases and the V segment lost 2 bases, leaving 8 bases of the junction unmatched. CDR3 loop: CASSLPDRARNYGYTF. The DNA for the CDR3 is TGTGCCAGCAGTTTACCTGACAGGGCAAGGAACTATGGCTACACCTTC.

This chain connects TRBV11-2 to TRBJ2-1; D call uncertain. Trimming removed 0 bases at V and 2 bases at J, with 14 bases between. The CDR3 is 17 residues long. The germline gives CDR1 SGHAT, CDR2 FQNNGV. In DNA form, the CDR3 reads TGTGCCAGCAGCTTAGATTTATCGGCCGATACCTACAATGAGCAGTTCTTC. Amino acids: CASSLDLSADTYNEQFF.

The rearrangement links TRBV4-1 to TRBJ1-5; maybe TRBD1 (5 bases). CDR1 is MGHRA and CDR2 is YSYEKL in the germline V gene. The CDR3 sequence is 15 residues long. Between the trimmed V and J ends, which lost 4 bases and 2 bases, there was a span of 12 bases. The CDR3 DNA sequence: TGCGCCAGCAGCCTGTGGGGGGTTGGCAATCAGCCCCAGCATTTT. Its protein is CASSLWGVGNQPQHF.

The gene calls are TRBV4-3 and TRBJ2-2; 10 bases align to TRBD2. The CDR3 sequence is 18 residues long. Germline CDR1 reads LGHNA; CDR2 reads YSLEER. With V trimmed by 0 bases and J by 6 bases, 10 bases remained unmatched. CDR3 DNA: TGCGCCAGCAGCCAAGATATTCGGGGACTAGCGCTTTCCGGGGAGCTGTTTTTT. This gives the protein CASSQDIRGLALSGELFF.

J is TRBJ2-1 and V is TRBV29-1; 10 bases agree with TRBD2. CDR1 and CDR2 from the germline V gene are SQVTM and ANQGSEA. The CDR3 covers 14 residues. With V trimmed by 6 bases and J by 4 bases, 6 bases remained unmatched. CDR3 region: CSVDGLAAYNEQFF. The CDR3 DNA reads as TGCAGCGTGGACGGACTAGCGGCTTACAATGAGCAGTTCTTC.

V and J are TRBV30 and TRBJ2-2; the match to TRBD2 covers 7 bases. After removal of 2 bases from V and 7 bases from J, the junction contained 16 bases not matched to a gene. Germline CDR1 GTSNPN, CDR2 SVGIG (reference sequence). The CDR3 has 17 amino acids. CDR3 bases: TGTGCCTGGAGTTACCGGGTGGCGGGAGAGTTGGTCGGGGAGCTGTTTTTT. Encoded protein: CAWSYRVAGELVGELFF.

Concerning this clone itself: Since a much larger clone is just one base distant, this may be a read error. This sample includes further DNA sequences coding for the same CDR3. V gene TRBV19 combines with J gene TRBJ1-1; the D gene is possibly TRBD1 (5 bases). V lost 5 bases to trimming and J lost 1 base, with 8 bases between them. This CDR3 spans 13 amino acids. CDR1 is LNHDA and CDR2 is SQIVND in the germline V gene (reference sequence). For the CDR3, the DNA is TGTGCCAGTAGTCTCCAGGGGAACACTGAAGCTTTCTTT. It encodes CASSLQGNTEAFF.